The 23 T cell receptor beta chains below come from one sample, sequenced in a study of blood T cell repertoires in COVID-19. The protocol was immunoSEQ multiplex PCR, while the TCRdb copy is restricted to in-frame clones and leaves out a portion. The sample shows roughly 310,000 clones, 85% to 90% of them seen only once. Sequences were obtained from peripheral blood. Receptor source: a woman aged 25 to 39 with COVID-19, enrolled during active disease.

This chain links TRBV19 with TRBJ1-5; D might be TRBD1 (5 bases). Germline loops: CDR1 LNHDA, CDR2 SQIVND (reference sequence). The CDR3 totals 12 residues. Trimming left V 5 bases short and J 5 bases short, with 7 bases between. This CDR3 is CASSPGDQPQHF. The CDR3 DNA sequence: TGTGCCAGTAGTCCGGGGGATCAGCCCCAGCATTTT. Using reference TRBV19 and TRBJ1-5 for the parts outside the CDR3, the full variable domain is DGGITQSPKYLFRKEGQNVTLSCEQNLNHDAMYWYRQDPGQGLRLIYYSQIVNDFQKGDIAEGYSVSREKKESFPLTVTSAQKNPTAFYLCASSPGDQPQHFGDGTRLSIL.

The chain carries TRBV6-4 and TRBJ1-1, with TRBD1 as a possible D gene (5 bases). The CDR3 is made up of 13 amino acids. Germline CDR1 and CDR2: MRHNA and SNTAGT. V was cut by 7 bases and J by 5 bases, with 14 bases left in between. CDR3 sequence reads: CASMTVAGTEAFF. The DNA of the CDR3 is TGTGCCAGCATGACAGTGGCAGGGACTGAAGCTTTCTTT.

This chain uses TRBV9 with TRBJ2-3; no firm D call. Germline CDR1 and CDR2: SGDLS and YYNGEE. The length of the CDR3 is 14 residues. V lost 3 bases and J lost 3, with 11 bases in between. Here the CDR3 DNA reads TGTGCCAGCAGCGACAAAAGAGGTACAGATACGCAGTATTTT. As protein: CASSDKRGTDTQYF.

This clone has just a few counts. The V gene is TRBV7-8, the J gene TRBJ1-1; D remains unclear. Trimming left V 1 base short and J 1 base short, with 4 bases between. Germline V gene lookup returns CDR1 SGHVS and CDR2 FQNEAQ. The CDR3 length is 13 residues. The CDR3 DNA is TGTGCCAGCAGCTTAGAGCAGAACACTGAAGCTTTCTTT. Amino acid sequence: CASSLEQNTEAFF.

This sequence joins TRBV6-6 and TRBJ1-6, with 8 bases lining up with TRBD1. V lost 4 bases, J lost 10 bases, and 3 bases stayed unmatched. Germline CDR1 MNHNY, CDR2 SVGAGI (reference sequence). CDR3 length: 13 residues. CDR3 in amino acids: CASSLDRDSPLHF. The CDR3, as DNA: TGTGCCAGCAGTTTGGACAGGGACTCACCCCTCCACTTT.

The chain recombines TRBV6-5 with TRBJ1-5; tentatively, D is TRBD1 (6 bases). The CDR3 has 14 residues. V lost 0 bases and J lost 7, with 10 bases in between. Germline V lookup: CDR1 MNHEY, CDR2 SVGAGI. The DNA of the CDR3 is TGTGCCAGCAGTTACTCTGAAGGGGGACAGCCCCAGCATTTT. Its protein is CASSYSEGGQPQHF.

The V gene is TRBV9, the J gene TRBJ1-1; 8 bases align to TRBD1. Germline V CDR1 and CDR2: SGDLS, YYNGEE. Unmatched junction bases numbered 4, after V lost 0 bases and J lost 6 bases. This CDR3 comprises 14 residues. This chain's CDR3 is CASSVAGGDSEAFF. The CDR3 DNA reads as TGTGCCAGCAGCGTAGCAGGGGGCGATTCTGAAGCTTTCTTT.

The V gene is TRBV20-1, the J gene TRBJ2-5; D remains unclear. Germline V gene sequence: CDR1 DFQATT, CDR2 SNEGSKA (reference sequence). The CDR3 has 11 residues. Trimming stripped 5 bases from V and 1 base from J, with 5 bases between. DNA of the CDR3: TGCAGTGCTGAGATCCAAGAGACCCAGTACTTC. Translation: CSAEIQETQYF.

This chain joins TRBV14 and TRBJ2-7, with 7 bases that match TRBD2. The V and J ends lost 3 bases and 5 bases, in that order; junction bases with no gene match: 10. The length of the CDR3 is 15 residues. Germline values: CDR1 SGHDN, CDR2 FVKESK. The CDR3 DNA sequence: TGTGCCAGCAGCCAGAAAGATATAGGACTAGACGAGCAGTACTTC. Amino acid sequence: CASSQKDIGLDEQYF. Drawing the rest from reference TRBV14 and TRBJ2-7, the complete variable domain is EAGVTQFPSHSVIEKGQTVTLRCDPISGHDNLYWYRRVMGKEIKFLLHFVKESKQDESGMPNNRFLAERTGGTYSTLKVQPAELEDSGVYFCASSQKDIGLDEQYFGPGTRLTVT.

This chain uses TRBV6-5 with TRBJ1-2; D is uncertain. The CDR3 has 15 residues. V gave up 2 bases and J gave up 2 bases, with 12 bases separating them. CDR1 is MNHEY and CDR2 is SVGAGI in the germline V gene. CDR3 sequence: CASSYAWGANYGYTF. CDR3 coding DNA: TGTGCCAGCAGTTACGCCTGGGGAGCGAACTATGGCTACACCTTC.

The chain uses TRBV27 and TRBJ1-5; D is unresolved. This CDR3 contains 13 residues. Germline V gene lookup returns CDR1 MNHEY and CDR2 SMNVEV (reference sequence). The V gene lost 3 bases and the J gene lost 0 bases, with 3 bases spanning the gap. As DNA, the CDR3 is TGTGCCAGCAGTTTTTATAGCAATCAGCCCCAGCATTTT. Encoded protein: CASSFYSNQPQHF.

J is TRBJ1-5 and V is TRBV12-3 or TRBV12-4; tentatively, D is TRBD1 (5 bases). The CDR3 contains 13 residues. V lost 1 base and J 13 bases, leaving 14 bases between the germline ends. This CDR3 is CASSLVGGESQHF. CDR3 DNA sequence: TGTGCCAGCAGTTTAGTGGGGGGGGAGTCTCAGCATTTT.

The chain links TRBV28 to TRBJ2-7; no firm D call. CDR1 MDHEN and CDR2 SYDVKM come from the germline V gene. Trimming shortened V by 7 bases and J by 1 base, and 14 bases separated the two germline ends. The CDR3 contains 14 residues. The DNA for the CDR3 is TGTGCCAGCACCGAGCGCTTCTCTTCCTACGAGCAGTACTTC. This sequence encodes CASTERFSSYEQYF.

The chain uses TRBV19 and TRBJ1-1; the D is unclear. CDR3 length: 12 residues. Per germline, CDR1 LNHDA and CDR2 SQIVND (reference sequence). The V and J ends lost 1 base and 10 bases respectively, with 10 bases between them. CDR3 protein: CASSIGGGGAFF. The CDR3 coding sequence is TGTGCCAGTAGTATAGGAGGAGGAGGAGCTTTCTTT.

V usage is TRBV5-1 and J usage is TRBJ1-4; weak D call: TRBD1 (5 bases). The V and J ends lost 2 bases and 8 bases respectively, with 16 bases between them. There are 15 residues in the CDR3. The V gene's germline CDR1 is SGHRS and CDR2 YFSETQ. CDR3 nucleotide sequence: TGCGCCAGCAGCTTCAACCAGGGAGGAGGAGAAAAACTGTTTTTT. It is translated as CASSFNQGGGEKLFF. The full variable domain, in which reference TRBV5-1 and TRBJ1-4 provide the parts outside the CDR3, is KAGVTQTPRYLIKTRGQQVTLSCSPISGHRSVSWYQQTPGQGLQFLFEYFSETQRNKGNFPGRFSGRQFSNSRSEMNVSTLELGDSALYLCASSFNQGGGEKLFFGSGTQLSVL.

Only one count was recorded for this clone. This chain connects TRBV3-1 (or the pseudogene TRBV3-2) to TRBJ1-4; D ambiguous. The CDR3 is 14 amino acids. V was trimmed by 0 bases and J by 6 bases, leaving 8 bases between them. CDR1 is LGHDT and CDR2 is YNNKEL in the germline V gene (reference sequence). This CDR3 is CASSQDLGDEKLFF. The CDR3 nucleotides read TGTGCCAGCAGCCAAGATCTGGGCGATGAAAAACTGTTTTTT.

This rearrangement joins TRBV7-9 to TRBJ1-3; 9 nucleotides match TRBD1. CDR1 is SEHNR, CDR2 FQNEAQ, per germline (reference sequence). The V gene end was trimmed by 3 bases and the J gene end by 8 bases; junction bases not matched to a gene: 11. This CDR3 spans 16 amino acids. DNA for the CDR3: TGTGCCAGCAGCTTGACCGGGACAGGGTTCGGGGACACCATATATTTT. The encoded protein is CASSLTGTGFGDTIYF.

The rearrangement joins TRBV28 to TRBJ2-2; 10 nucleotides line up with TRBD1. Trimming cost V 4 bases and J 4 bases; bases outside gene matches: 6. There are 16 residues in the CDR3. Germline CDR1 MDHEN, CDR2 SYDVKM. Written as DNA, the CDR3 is TGTGCCAGCAGTTCCCGACAGGGGGCGGGCACCGGGGAGCTGTTTTTT. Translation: CASSSRQGAGTGELFF.

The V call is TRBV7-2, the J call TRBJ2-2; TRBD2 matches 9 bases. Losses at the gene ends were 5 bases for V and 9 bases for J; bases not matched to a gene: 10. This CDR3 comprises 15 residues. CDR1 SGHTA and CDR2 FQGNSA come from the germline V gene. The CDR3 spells CASSQRASGARELFF. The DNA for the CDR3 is TGTGCCAGCAGCCAGCGGGCTAGCGGGGCGAGGGAGCTGTTTTTT.

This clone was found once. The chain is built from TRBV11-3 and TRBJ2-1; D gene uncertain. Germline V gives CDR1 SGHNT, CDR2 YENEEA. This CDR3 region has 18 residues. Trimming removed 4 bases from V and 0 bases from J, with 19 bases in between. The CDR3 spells CASSSRINPLYSYNEQFF. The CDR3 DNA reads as TGTGCCAGCAGCTCGCGAATAAACCCTTTGTACTCCTACAATGAGCAGTTCTTC.

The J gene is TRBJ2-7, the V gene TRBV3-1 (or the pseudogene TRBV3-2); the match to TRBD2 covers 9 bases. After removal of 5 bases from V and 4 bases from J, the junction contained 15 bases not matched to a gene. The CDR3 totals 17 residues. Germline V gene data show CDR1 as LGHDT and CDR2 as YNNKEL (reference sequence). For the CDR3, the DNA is TGTGCCAGCAGCGCTCGTCTAGGCGGGAGGGCCCTATACGAGCAGTACTTC. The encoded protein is CASSARLGGRALYEQYF.

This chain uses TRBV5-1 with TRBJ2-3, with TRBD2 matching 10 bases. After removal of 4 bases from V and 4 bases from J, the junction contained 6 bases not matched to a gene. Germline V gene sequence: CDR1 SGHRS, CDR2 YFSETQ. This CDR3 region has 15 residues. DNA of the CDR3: TGCGCCAGCAGCCTAGCGGGAGTCTTCGCAGATACGCAGTATTTT. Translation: CASSLAGVFADTQYF.

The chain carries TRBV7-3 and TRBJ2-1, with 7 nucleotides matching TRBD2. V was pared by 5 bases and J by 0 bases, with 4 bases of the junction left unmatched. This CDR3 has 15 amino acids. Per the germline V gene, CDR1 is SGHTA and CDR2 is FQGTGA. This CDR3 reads CASSRAGSSYNEQFF. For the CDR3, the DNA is TGTGCCAGCAGCCGAGCGGGGAGCTCCTACAATGAGCAGTTCTTC.